This T cell receptor (beta chain) was sequenced for a study of blood T cell repertoires in COVID-19. At the level of the study: Acute and convalescent COVID-19 samples came from the United States, Italy and Spain. PBMCs, B-cell-depleted T cells, or T cells provided the cDNA or gDNA that made up the material.

The CDR3 is 13 amino acids. V lost 6 bases to trimming and J lost 5 bases; unmatched junction nucleotides: 2. The Seattle site enrolled patients during active infection and followed them longitudinally. In the authors' methods: How many nucleated cells were present was estimated from reference gene primer amplification. Clones were sequenced by immunoSEQ multiplex PCR, and TCRdb holds only the in-frame ones, with some missing. That table supplies the V and J calls and clone size; D and trimming were determined from the DNA. The table records under 300,000 clones, roughly nine tenths of them present only once. This clone has a single count.

This rearrangement joins TRBV12-3 or TRBV12-4 to TRBJ1-2, with 11 bases aligning to TRBD1. This receptor was taken from a woman in her 30s with COVID-19, enrolled during active disease. Sequencing used peripheral blood. The CDR3 region has the DNA TGTGCCAGCAGGGGGACAGGGGGATATGGCTACACCTTC. Translating gives CASRGTGGYGYTF.